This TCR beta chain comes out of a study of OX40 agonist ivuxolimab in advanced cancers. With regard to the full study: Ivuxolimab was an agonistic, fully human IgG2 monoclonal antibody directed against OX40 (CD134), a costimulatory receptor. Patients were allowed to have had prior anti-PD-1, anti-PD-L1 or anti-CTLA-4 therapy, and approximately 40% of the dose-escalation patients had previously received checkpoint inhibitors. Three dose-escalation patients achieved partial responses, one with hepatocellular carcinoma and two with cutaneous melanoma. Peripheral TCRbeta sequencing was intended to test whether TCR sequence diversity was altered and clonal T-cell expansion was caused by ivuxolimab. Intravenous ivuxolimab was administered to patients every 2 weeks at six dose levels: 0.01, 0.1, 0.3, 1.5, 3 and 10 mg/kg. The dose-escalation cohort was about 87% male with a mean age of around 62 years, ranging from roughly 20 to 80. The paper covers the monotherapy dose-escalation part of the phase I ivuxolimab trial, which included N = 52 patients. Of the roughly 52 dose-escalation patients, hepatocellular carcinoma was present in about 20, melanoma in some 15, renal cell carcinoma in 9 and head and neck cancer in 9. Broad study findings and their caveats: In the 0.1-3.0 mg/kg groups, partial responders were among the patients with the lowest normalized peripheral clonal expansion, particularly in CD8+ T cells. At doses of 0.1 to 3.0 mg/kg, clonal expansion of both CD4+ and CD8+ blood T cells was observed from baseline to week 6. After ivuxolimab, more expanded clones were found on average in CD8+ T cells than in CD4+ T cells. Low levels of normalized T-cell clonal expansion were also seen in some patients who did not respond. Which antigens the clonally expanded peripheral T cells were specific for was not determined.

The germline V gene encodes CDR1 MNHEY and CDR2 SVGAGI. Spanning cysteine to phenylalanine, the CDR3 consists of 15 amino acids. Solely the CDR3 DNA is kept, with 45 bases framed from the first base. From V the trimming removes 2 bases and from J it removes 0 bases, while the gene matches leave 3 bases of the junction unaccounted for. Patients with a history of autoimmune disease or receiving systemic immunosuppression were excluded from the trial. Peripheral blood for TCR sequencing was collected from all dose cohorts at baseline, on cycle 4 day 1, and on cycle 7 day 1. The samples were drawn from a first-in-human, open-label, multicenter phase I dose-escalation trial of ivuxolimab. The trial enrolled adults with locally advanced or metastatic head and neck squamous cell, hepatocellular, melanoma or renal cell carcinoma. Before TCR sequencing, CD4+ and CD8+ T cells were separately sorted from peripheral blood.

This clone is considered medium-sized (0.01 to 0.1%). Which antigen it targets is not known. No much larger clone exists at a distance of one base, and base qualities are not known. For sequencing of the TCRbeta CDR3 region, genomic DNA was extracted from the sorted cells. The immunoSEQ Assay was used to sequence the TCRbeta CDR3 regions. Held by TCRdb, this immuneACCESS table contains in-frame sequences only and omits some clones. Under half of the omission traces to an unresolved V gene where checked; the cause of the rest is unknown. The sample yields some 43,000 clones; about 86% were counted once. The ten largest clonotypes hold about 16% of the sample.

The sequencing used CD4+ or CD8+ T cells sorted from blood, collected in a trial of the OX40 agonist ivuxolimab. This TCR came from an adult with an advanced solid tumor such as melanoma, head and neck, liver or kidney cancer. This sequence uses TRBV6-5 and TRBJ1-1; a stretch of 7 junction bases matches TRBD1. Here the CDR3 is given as CASSYLGQLNTEAFF. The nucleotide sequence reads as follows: TGTGCCAGCAGTTACCTGGGACAGTTGAACACTGAAGCTTTCTTT.